Described below is a single T cell receptor beta chain sequence and its context. Its antigen is not yet known. Base qualities are not at hand, and no much larger clone is one base apart. The library came from the immunoSEQ multiplex PCR assay. For the multiplex PCR, a mixture combining 60 forward primers for TCR Vbeta segments and 13 reverse primers for TCR Jbeta segments was used. The CDR3 region of rearranged TCR beta genes was amplified from genomic DNA by a multiplex PCR assay. The Illumina HiSeq System was used to sequence the amplified TCR beta libraries as 87-base-pair reads. The study's processing was this. A later analysis counted about 80 million unique TCR beta chains across the 650 to 800 repertoires, and some 11 million of these chains were shared by at least two donors. A nearest-neighbor algorithm error-corrected the raw reads and collapsed the reads into unique sequences, merging closely related sequences to remove PCR and sequencing errors. V, D and J gene segments were assigned by aligning CDR3 sequences to IMGT reference sequences. For a sequence to be retained, a match of at least six nucleotides to both a V gene segment and a J gene segment was required. A rearrangement was called productive if the CDR3 had no stop codons and remained in frame with V and J, and every other rearrangement was called non-productive. CDR3 was defined by IMGT convention, running from the second conserved V-encoded cysteine to the conserved J-encoded phenylalanine. Sequences without an unambiguous match to a single V gene segment were excluded from the earlier analysis of about 600 of the donors. An earlier analysis of several hundred of the donors called V segments functional above 56.7% productive rearrangements and segregating when the between-donor standard deviation exceeded 5%. A statistical classification framework was built for diagnosing cytomegalovirus status from the catalog of TCR beta chain sequences. A later analysis assigned V and J genes by comparing TCR nucleotide sequences with IMGT/GENE-DB human TR gene sequences. Using the TCRdist pipeline, a later analysis assigned CDR3 sequences along with most-parsimonious VDJ recombination scenarios. A later analysis defined each TCR beta chain by its CDR3 amino acid sequence plus V-gene family, and excluded reads lacking a unique V-gene family. As a way to deal with suspected cross-contamination and a sequencing artifact, a later analysis dropped approximately 570 nucleotide sequences that were highly shared and had low generation probability. In a later analysis, a clonal expansion index for each public chain was calculated from normalized within-repertoire ranks of inferred template counts. Generation probabilities in a later analysis came from a VDJ recombination model fitted to out-of-frame rearrangements, and those results were checked against IGoR. In a later analysis, hypergeometric tests were used to score TCR-TCR, TCR-HLA and TCR-CMV co-occurrence, with a repertoire-size bias correction applied to TCR pairs. False discovery rates were estimated in a later analysis by permuting HLA or CMV assignments 20 times. In a later analysis, co-occurring TCRs were grouped using DBSCAN, with TCRdist sequence similarity added in when clustering inside HLA-allele-positive subsets. Repertoires with fewer than 30,000 or more than 120,000 public chains, plus five repertoires with anomalous nucleotide sharing, were excluded from co-occurrence clustering. The clones in this table, taken by TCRdb from immuneACCESS, are in-frame only. Not every clone is retained; where verified, under half of the shortfall comes from an unresolved V gene, and the cause of the rest is unknown. The D gene and trimming were derived from the DNA, and the V and J assignments and clone size from that table. The sample has some 120,000 clones on record, roughly four fifths of them singletons. Jointly, the top ten make up roughly 6.3% of the sample.

The cohort was made up of approximately 670 healthy bone marrow donors. Cohort members were all nominally healthy when sampled, although unrecorded immune exposures were likely present. The donor tested CMV seropositive, placing the donor among the 250 to 350 seropositive members of the cohort. Each donor provided a peripheral blood sample, and peripheral blood mononuclear cells were used for TCR beta sequencing. The Qiagen DNeasy Blood Extraction Kit was used to extract genomic DNA from the blood cell samples. This entry comes from a study of cytomegalovirus exposure and HLA in healthy donors (TCRdb year 2017). Some background on the complete study: An earlier analysis of several hundred of the donors reported over 250 Gb of sequence data and 95 million to 120 million unique TCR beta sequences obtained from some 200 million T cells. Along with the roughly 700-subject first cohort, a separate validation cohort of around 120 different subjects was used. Four or five DR-DQ haplotypes were handled as single units for association and clustering, since linkage in the cohort was strong. To predict cytomegalovirus infection status, the study brought together high-throughput TCR immunosequencing, statistical association of individual TCRs with disease status, and machine learning. An early release that covered fewer than 800 HLA-typed donors contained about 300 gigabases of sequencing data and 70 million to 100 million unique TCR sequences. An earlier analysis of fewer than 700 of the donors applied high-throughput TCR beta sequencing to assess whether each TCR beta V gene segment acted as functional or pseudogenic. Both class I and class II loci were covered by HLA typing, at four-digit resolution. The genetic ancestry cluster associated with self-reported Caucasian donors included around four fifths of the 398 genotyped donors. A later analysis re-examined previously published TCR beta repertoires from 610 or so donors and added high-resolution HLA genotyping to investigate patterns of TCR occurrence. Every discovery cohort repertoire had been produced on one sequencing platform. Typing coverage varied by locus: about 629-630 donors for A, B, C, DRB1 and DQB1; 500 to 550 for DQA1; around 610 for DPA1; approximately 490 for DPB1. Using immunosequencing, the study profiled T cell repertoires from fewer than 850 subjects and related those repertoires to cytomegalovirus serostatus. The aim of the study was to test whether cataloging public T cell receptors could identify signatures of past pathogen exposure. Rather than drawing on any new phenotypic data, the later analysis identified candidate immune exposures from TCR beta sequences and the way those sequences occurred across donors. Donor age, sex, ethnicity and CMV serostatus were compiled alongside the repertoire data. A later genetic analysis took genome-wide SNP genotypes for about three fifths of the 666 donors and used that subset as a discovery cohort. On average, over 200,000 unique TCR beta nucleotide sequences were sequenced per donor among 398 genotyped donors of the cohort, with 15% to 20% of those sequences being non-productive.

The CDR3 goes from the cysteine to the phenylalanine over 13 residues. Only the CDR3 region is kept as DNA, spanning 39 bases read in frame from base 1. V gives up 2 bases and J gives up 4 bases, and the segment between their germline ends measures 8 bases. Reading the germline V gene gives CDR1 LGHNT and CDR2 FRNRAP. Overall study outcomes, separate from this receptor: This cohort had only TCR beta chains sequenced, and the lack of alpha or paired-chain data limited which features could be detected. While some public TCRs were present in many individuals, most TCR sequences turned up only very rarely across donors. The only immune exposure information available for the cohort was CMV serostatus. V-gene and J-gene trimming of TCR beta chains was associated with a missense DCLRE1C variant in a later genetic analysis, and the association was replicated in an independent cohort. Presence/absence analyses assumed roughly uniform sequencing depth across donors, an assumption that may not hold. A further reported finding was that TCR beta sequences accurately predicted the HLA-A and HLA-B alleles for most subjects in the first cohort. It was suggested by the authors that the approach could potentially be generalized to other disease states and immunological phenotypes. The sequencing pipeline was judged likely to have produced a cluster of highly shared sequence variants as a technical artifact. Correlated functional status among segregating V segments might be attributable to linkage disequilibrium, but an unknown experimental factor could not be ruled out. The 87-base-pair reads could not distinguish some IMGT-functional V segments, including TRBV6-2 and TRBV6-3, so those segments were excluded. A later analysis found that most CMV-associated TCR beta chains appeared HLA-restricted, with HLA associations seemingly driven largely by CMV exposure. In a later analysis, TCR association rates were found to vary across HLA loci, with the most associated TCRs seen for DRB1 alleles and the fewest for HLA-C alleles. Because counts were too low, seventeen rarely observed V segments, including chromosome 9 orphons, were excluded from the earlier analysis of some 540 of the donors. Compared with the 666-donor mean, donors in an Asian-associated ancestry cluster had fewer N-insertions in productive TCRs, according to a later genetic analysis. Because some donors lacked HLA typing at each locus, the association tests relied only on the typed subset. When HLA alleles, especially DR and DQ, strongly co-occurred, attributing TCR associations to individual alleles was difficult. Specific HLA alleles were associated with over 15,000 TCR beta sequences at a false discovery rate of 0.05 in a later analysis. A few of the identified cytomegalovirus-associated TCR beta chains were confirmed in vitro to be specific for cytomegalovirus antigens. Compared with equally common non-associated chains, HLA-associated TCR beta chains in a later analysis were more clonally expanded and had lower generation probabilities. The classifier was reported to diagnose cytomegalovirus status with high specificity and sensitivity in both the original and validation cohorts. Broadly in line with IMGT annotations, most TCR beta V segments showed up in productive rearrangements about 87% or about 30% of the time in an earlier analysis of 450 to 750 of the donors. Several of the top co-occurrence clusters appeared to be linked to parvovirus B19, influenza, CMV and Epstein-Barr virus, according to a later analysis. The study listed over 150 TCR beta chains as associated with cytomegalovirus.

The sequencing sample was made of PBMCs. The chain joins TRBV12-5 to TRBJ1-1; the D gene cannot be named for sure. The source of this sequence is a woman aged 45-65 years in good health and CMV-seropositive. CDR3 loop: CASGLTPPTEAFF. The nucleotide sequence is given as TGTGCTAGTGGTTTGACACCCCCCACTGAAGCTTTCTTT.